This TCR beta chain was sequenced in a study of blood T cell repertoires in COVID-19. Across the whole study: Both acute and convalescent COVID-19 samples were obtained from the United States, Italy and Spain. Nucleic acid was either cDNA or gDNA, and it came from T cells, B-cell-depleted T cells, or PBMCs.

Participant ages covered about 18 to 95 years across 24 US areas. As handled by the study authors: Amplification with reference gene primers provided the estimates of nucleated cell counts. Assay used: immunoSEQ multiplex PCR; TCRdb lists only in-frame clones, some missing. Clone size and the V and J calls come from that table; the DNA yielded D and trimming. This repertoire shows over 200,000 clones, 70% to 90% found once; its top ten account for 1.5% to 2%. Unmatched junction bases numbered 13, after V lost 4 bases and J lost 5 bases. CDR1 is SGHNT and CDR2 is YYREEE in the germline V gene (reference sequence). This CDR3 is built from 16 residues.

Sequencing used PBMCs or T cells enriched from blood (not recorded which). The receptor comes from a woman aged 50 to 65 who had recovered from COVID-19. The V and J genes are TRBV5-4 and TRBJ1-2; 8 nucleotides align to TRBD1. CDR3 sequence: CASSLHGQGKGYGYTF. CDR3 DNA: TGTGCCAGCAGCCTTCACGGACAGGGAAAGGGATATGGCTACACCTTC.